This passage covers 27 T cell receptor beta chains from one sample sequenced in a study of molecular identifiers for immune sequencing clone quantification. TCRdb reanalysed the PCR reads using MiXCR and keeps one entry per CDR3 protein. This table holds more than 450,000 distinct CDR3 sequences, 20% to 25% found once. The sample taken for sequencing was naive CD8+ T cells from blood, with Jurkat cell RNA spiked in. The subset was: FACS-sorted CD8+CD4-CCR7+CD45RA+ naive T cells. The receptors originated from a human donor in good health. Some libraries in this study had Jurkat cell RNA spiked in.

The table lists this clonotype with a few counts. CDR3 nucleotides: TGTGCCAGTAGTATAGATCTCACCGAAAAACTGTTTTTT. This sequence encodes CASSIDLTEKLFF. The chain has TRBV19 and TRBJ1-4; D ambiguous. The CDR3 runs 13 residues. Germline V gives CDR1 LNHDA, CDR2 SQIVND (reference sequence). Trimming cost V 0 bases and J 8 bases, with 7 bases left between them.

This clonotype has just a few counts. The chain employs TRBV12-3 or TRBV12-4 and TRBJ1-5; 7 nucleotides agree with TRBD1. CDR3 length: 14 residues. The V and J ends lost 5 bases and 4 bases, in that order; junction bases with no gene match: 5. This chain's CDR3 is CASSEGGWNQPQHF. The CDR3 nucleotides read TGTGCCAGCAGTGAAGGGGGCTGGAATCAGCCCCAGCATTTT.

The table lists this clonotype with a few counts. The chain combines TRBV4-1 with TRBJ1-5, with 8 positions matching TRBD1. CDR3 length: 16 residues. Germline V CDR1 and CDR2: MGHRA, YSYEKL. With 0 bases clipped from V and 5 bases from J, the junction kept 6 bases outside the gene matches. CDR3 loop: CASSQDPGQVDQPQHF. Here the CDR3 DNA reads TGCGCCAGCAGCCAAGATCCGGGACAGGTAGATCAGCCCCAGCATTTT.

This rearrangement joins TRBV19 to TRBJ1-2; 12 bases line up with TRBD1. Germline assignment: CDR1 LNHDA and CDR2 SQIVND (reference sequence). Unmatched junction bases numbered 20, after V lost 4 bases and J lost 8 bases. This CDR3 contains 19 residues. Here the CDR3 reads CASSTSDLAGQGAYRGYTF. The CDR3 DNA reads as TGTGCCAGTAGTACCTCCGATTTGGCGGGACAGGGGGCTTATCGGGGCTACACCTTC.

This clonotype was picked up many times. This chain joins TRBV2 and TRBJ2-3, with D perhaps matching TRBD2 (5 bases). Trimming left V 4 bases short and J 0 bases short, with 14 bases between. The germline gives CDR1 SNHLY, CDR2 FYNNEI. CDR3 size: 16 residues. CDR3 DNA sequence: TGTGCCAGCAGTGTTAATCGGGAAACTAGCACAGATACGCAGTATTTT. It yields the protein CASSVNRETSTDTQYF.

This clonotype was counted many times. The chain employs TRBV13 and TRBJ2-7, with D perhaps given as TRBD1 or TRBD2 (6 bases each). Germline V lookup: CDR1 PRHDT, CDR2 FYEKMQ (reference sequence). V was clipped by 0 bases and J by 7 bases, with 13 bases between them. The CDR3 is made up of 14 amino acids. The CDR3: CASSLGPGAEEQYF. CDR3 bases: TGTGCCAGCAGCTTAGGGCCGGGGGCGGAAGAGCAGTACTTC.

This clonotype has a count of ten or more. The rearrangement uses TRBV7-6 and TRBJ2-3; D is possibly TRBD2 (5 bases). Trimming cost V 5 bases and J 0 bases, with 9 bases left between them. Germline V gene lookup returns CDR1 SGHVS and CDR2 FNYEAQ. The CDR3 has 14 residues. The CDR3 loop reads CASSDGGSTDTQYF. The CDR3 DNA sequence: TGTGCCAGCAGCGATGGCGGGAGCACAGATACGCAGTATTTT.

Many counts were recorded for this clonotype. The chain has TRBV29-1 and TRBJ1-1; 8 bases line up with TRBD1. Germline loops: CDR1 SQVTM, CDR2 ANQGSEA. The V segment lost 3 bases and the J segment 5 bases; nucleotides outside the gene matches: 2. The CDR3 has 12 amino acids. The CDR3 nucleotides read TGCAGCGTTGACAGGGGGCTTACTGAAGCTTTCTTT. This encodes CSVDRGLTEAFF.

With regard to this clonotype: This CDR3 fails to terminate in the conserved phenylalanine or tryptophan, so it likely reflects a read error. J is TRBJ1-1 and V is TRBV20-1; 7 bases align to TRBD1. The CDR3 loop spans 14 amino acids. In germline, CDR1 is DFQATT, CDR2 SNEGSKA (reference sequence). The CDR3 DNA sequence: TGCAGCGCTAAGCTCCGGGACAGAGGTACTGAAGCTTTCCTT. This gives the protein CSAKLRDRGTEAFL.

This clonotype was seen a few times. The chain uses TRBV30 and TRBJ2-3, with 8 positions matching TRBD2. Germline CDR1 reads GTSNPN; CDR2 reads SVGIG (reference sequence). The CDR3 runs to 15 residues. The V and J ends lost 1 base and 0 bases, in that order; junction bases with no gene match: 3. CDR3 protein: CAWSERGLSTDTQYF. Written as DNA, the CDR3 is TGTGCCTGGAGTGAGCGGGGGTTAAGCACAGATACGCAGTATTTT.

This clonotype was observed many times. This chain uses TRBV14 with TRBJ2-6; 9 bases are a match to TRBD2. Trimming at V came to 3 bases and at J to 4 bases, leaving 7 bases not matched to a gene. Germline CDR1 reads SGHDN; CDR2 reads FVKESK. This CDR3 spans 17 amino acids. CDR3 amino acids: CASSQDSGRGGANVLTF. CDR3 in DNA: TGTGCCAGCAGCCAGGATAGCGGGAGAGGAGGGGCCAACGTCCTGACTTTC.

The sample holds many counts of this clonotype. The chain employs TRBV15 and TRBJ2-7, with D unclear. The V end was cut by 0 bases, the J end by 3 bases, with 6 bases between. CDR3 size: 13 residues. Germline V gene data show CDR1 as LNHNV and CDR2 as YYDKDF (reference sequence). This CDR3 reads CATSREPRYEQYF. The CDR3 DNA reads TGTGCCACCAGCAGAGAACCCCGCTACGAGCAGTACTTC.

This clonotype showed up just a few times. The V and J genes are TRBV4-3 and TRBJ2-7; the D gene is possibly TRBD1 (6 bases). Trimming removed 1 base at V and 1 base at J, with 14 bases between. Germline V gene lookup returns CDR1 LGHNA and CDR2 YSLEER. This CDR3 region has 16 residues. CDR3 coding DNA: TGCGCCAGCAGCCAAGGTAGGACAGCGAGATCCTACGAGCAGTACTTC. Protein sequence: CASSQGRTARSYEQYF.

A few counts support this clonotype. V gene TRBV27 combines with J gene TRBJ2-3; the D gene could be TRBD1 or TRBD2 (5 bases each). Trimming took 0 bases from V and 2 from J, leaving 12 bases between them. CDR3 length: 16 amino acids. Germline assignment: CDR1 MNHEY and CDR2 SMNVEV (reference sequence). CDR3 loop: CASSLSASRDTDTQYF. As DNA, the CDR3 is TGTGCCAGCAGTTTATCGGCTAGCAGGGACACAGATACGCAGTATTTT.

V is TRBV6-2 or TRBV6-3 and J is TRBJ1-2, with 7 bases lining up with TRBD1. The ends lost 4 bases at V and 8 bases at J; junction bases unmatched: 7. CDR1 is MNHEY and CDR2 is SVGEGT in the germline V gene. The CDR3 runs 13 residues. The CDR3 region is CASSFSTGNGYTF. The CDR3 DNA follows: TGTGCCAGCAGTTTCTCGACAGGGAACGGCTACACCTTC.

In regard to this clonotype: One junction end does not reproduce the germline sequence, and a read error may be involved. The chain couples TRBV12-3 or TRBV12-4 to TRBJ2-1; D uncertain. CDR3 length: 14 residues. The CDR3 DNA reads as TGTGCCAGCAGTCACGGTAGCTCCTACAATGAGCAGTCCTTC. It translates to CASSHGSSYNEQSF.

This clonotype was recorded many times. The CDR3 sequence is CASSLDGFSNQPQHF. For the CDR3, the DNA is TGTGCCAGCAGTTTAGACGGGTTCAGCAATCAGCCCCAGCATTTT. The J gene is TRBJ1-5, the V gene TRBV27; no definite D call. CDR1 is MNHEY, CDR2 SMNVEV, per germline (reference sequence). V was clipped by 2 bases and J by 1 base, with 9 bases between them. The CDR3 totals 15 residues.

This clonotype showed up many times. V is TRBV2 and J is TRBJ2-5, with 7 bases aligning to TRBD1. The V gene's germline CDR1 is SNHLY and CDR2 FYNNEI. V lost 5 bases and J lost 5; bases outside the gene matches: 11. CDR3 length: 15 residues. This chain's CDR3 is CASSKTGIPVETQYF. The CDR3, as DNA: TGTGCCAGCAGTAAGACAGGGATTCCGGTCGAGACCCAGTACTTC.

With respect to this clonotype: Lacking the conserved final phenylalanine or tryptophan, this CDR3 likely reflects a read error. The chain combines TRBV27 with TRBJ2-7; D is uncertain. V was cut by 8 bases and J by 6 bases, with 17 bases left in between. Germline CDR1 reads MNHEY; CDR2 reads SMNVEV (reference sequence). The CDR3 loop spans 13 amino acids. The DNA of the CDR3 is TGTGCCAGCTCTGTGGACCGAGCAGGCGAGCAGTACCTC. It translates to CASSVDRAGEQYL.

This clonotype has just a few counts. This chain uses TRBV19 with TRBJ2-1; D unresolved. The length of the CDR3 is 12 residues. CDR1 is LNHDA and CDR2 is SQIVND in the germline V gene (reference sequence). V was trimmed by 1 base and J by 10 bases, leaving 8 bases between them. CDR3: CASSIGSREQFF. The CDR3 DNA is TGTGCCAGTAGTATAGGGTCCCGGGAGCAGTTCTTC.

About this clonotype itself: A much bigger clone sits one base away, suggesting this may be a read error. The chain uses TRBV24-1 and TRBJ1-5; D is undetermined. The V gene's germline CDR1 is KGHDR and CDR2 SFDVKD. V was cut by 3 bases and J by 3 bases, with 14 bases left in between. The CDR3 extends over 16 amino acids. The CDR3 region has the DNA TGTGCCACCAGTGATGCTGGCCCCTATAACAATCAGCCCCAGCATTTT. The encoded protein is CATSDAGPYNNQPQHF.

The chain links TRBV7-2 to TRBJ2-3; 9 bases are a match to TRBD1. Germline V gives CDR1 SGHTA, CDR2 FQGNSA. This CDR3 has 16 residues. Unmatched junction bases numbered 9, after V lost 4 bases and J lost 4 bases. In DNA, the CDR3 is TGTGCCAGCAGCTCCCGGGGGGACAGGGCACCAGATACGCAGTATTTT. It codes for CASSSRGDRAPDTQYF.

This clonotype was counted only a few times. V and J are TRBV20-1 and TRBJ2-7; TRBD2 matches at 7 bases. There are 15 residues in the CDR3. V gave up 6 bases and J gave up 6 bases; unmatched junction bases: 17. Per the germline V gene, CDR1 is DFQATT and CDR2 is SNEGSKA (reference sequence). In nucleotides, the CDR3 is TGCAGTGCCCATAACTGGGCTAGCGGAAATGGCGAGCAGTACTTC. This encodes CSAHNWASGNGEQYF.

This clonotype has at least ten counts. This chain connects TRBV18 to TRBJ2-3; D not resolved. The CDR3 extends over 14 amino acids. V lost 5 bases to trimming and J lost 2 bases, with 11 bases between them. Germline V gene data show CDR1 as KGHSH and CDR2 as LQKENI. The CDR3 reads CASSLDTNTDTQYF. The CDR3 DNA is TGTGCCAGCTCATTAGACACCAACACAGATACGCAGTATTTT.

This clonotype was found many times. The chain carries TRBV23-1 and TRBJ2-5, with D tentatively TRBD1 or TRBD2 (6 bases each). TRBV23-1 is filed as an ORF, its function uncertain. V lost 7 bases, J lost 4 bases, and 19 bases lay in between. The CDR3 contains 15 residues. The CDR3 DNA reads as TGCGCCAGCATTGCATATGAAGGGGGGCGAGAGACCCAGTACTTC. Translated, it gives CASIAYEGGRETQYF.

In this sample, this clonotype turned up a few times. The J gene is TRBJ2-7, the V gene TRBV9; tentative D call: TRBD2 (6 bases). CDR3 size: 15 residues. With 3 bases removed from V and 0 bases from J, the gap between germline ends came to 13 bases. Germline CDR1 is SGDLS and CDR2 is YYNGEE. DNA for the CDR3: TGTGCCAGCAGCGGCGGTAGCGGTAGCTCCTACGAGCAGTACTTC. The encoded protein is CASSGGSGSSYEQYF. The full variable domain, with the rest looked up from reference TRBV9 and TRBJ2-7, is DSGVTQTPKHLITATGQRVTLRCSPRSGDLSVYWYQQSLDQGLQFLIQYYNGEERAKGNILERFSAQQFPDLHSELNLSSLELGDSALYFCASSGGSGSSYEQYFGPGTRLTVT.

Of note for this clonotype: It is likely a read error, because the conserved phenylalanine at the end of the CDR3 is missing. The gene calls are TRBV6-6 and TRBJ1-1; no firm D call. The CDR3 extends over 14 amino acids. Per germline, CDR1 MNHNY and CDR2 SVGAGI (reference sequence). The CDR3 protein is CASSQTVTNTEAFL. CDR3 in DNA: TGTGCCAGCAGTCAGACGGTAACGAACACTGAGGCTTTCCTT.